This T cell receptor (beta chain) is from a study of blood T cell repertoires in COVID-19. Across the whole study: COVID-19 samples collected from the United States, Italy and Spain covered acute and convalescent phases. Sample material is recorded as cDNA or gDNA derived from T cells, B-cell-depleted T cells, or PBMCs.

CDR3 length equals 13 residues. CDR1 is MNHEY, CDR2 SVGAGI, per germline. Trimming stripped 2 bases from V and 14 bases from J, with 18 bases between. The authors' processing: Counts of nucleated cells, estimated from reference gene primer amplification, were obtained. Sequencing was performed with immunoSEQ multiplex PCR; in TCRdb, only in-frame clones are kept and a portion is missing. D and trimming were read from the DNA, whereas the V and J calls and clone size are those reported in that table. The sample lists 65,000 to 70,000 clones, roughly 79% seen once, with approximately 6% in the top ten.

The chain carries TRBV6-5 and TRBJ1-2; possibly TRBD1 for D (6 bases). The sequence came from a woman aged 60 to 75 with acute or convalescent COVID-19. Sequenced: peripheral blood. The CDR3: CASSYLGDGRGTF. CDR3 bases: TGTGCCAGCAGTTACCTTGGGGACGGAAGGGGGACCTTC.